The 8 T cell receptor beta chains presented below share a single source sample, sequenced in a study of blood T cell repertoires in COVID-19. The protocol was immunoSEQ multiplex PCR, while the TCRdb copy is restricted to in-frame clones and leaves out a portion. Found here are approximately 200,000 clones, roughly 87% of them singletons; the top ten hold less than 8%. Sequenced material: PBMCs or T cells enriched from blood (not recorded which). These receptors were obtained from a man aged 25 to 45 in a cohort exposed to, infected with or recovered from COVID-19 (not recorded which).

This clone has a single count. The chain employs TRBV7-9 and TRBJ2-3; D not certain. The germline V gene has CDR1 SEHNR and CDR2 FQNEAQ (reference sequence). The CDR3 is 14 amino acids. Trimming removed 0 bases at V and 5 bases at J, with 9 bases between. The CDR3 is CASSLAGQEDTQYF. CDR3 nucleotides: TGTGCCAGCAGCTTAGCGGGTCAGGAAGATACGCAGTATTTT.

This clone was counted only a few times. This rearrangement joins TRBV6-4 to TRBJ2-3; 7 nucleotides line up with TRBD1. V lost 6 bases and J lost 0; bases outside the gene matches: 6. CDR1 and CDR2 from the germline V gene are MRHNA and SNTAGT. The CDR3 has 15 amino acids. CDR3 in amino acids: CASSADRVSTDTQYF. The CDR3 region has the DNA TGTGCCAGCAGCGCAGACAGGGTTAGCACAGATACGCAGTATTTT.

The V call is TRBV21-1, the J call TRBJ2-6; the D call of TRBD2 is as the table states it, not checked on the DNA. TRBV21-1 counts as a pseudogene. The length of the CDR3 is 17 residues. In DNA form, the CDR3 reads TGTGCCAGCAGCAAAGGTTTGCGGAGCTCTGGGGCCAACGTCCTGACTTTC. Translated, it gives CASSKGLRSSGANVLTF.

The chain recombines TRBV21-1 with TRBJ1-3; the DNA was not used to check the table's D call, TRBD1. TRBV21-1 is a listed pseudogene. The CDR3 length is 14 residues. Here the CDR3 DNA reads TGTGCCATCAACAGACGAACCTCTGGAAACACCATATATTTT. Translation: CAINRRTSGNTIYF.

This rearrangement joins TRBV7-2 to TRBJ1-6; 10 nucleotides agree with TRBD1. With 5 bases clipped from V and 10 bases from J, the junction kept 8 bases outside the gene matches. CDR1 SGHTA and CDR2 FQGNSA come from the germline V gene. The CDR3 is 15 residues long. The CDR3 coding sequence is TGTGCCAGCAGCCTCCCAGGACAGGGGGGATCACCCCTCCACTTT. It encodes CASSLPGQGGSPLHF.

The chain employs TRBV19 and TRBJ1-2; D is possibly TRBD1 (6 bases). This CDR3 has 13 amino acids. Germline-derived CDR1 and CDR2 are LNHDA and SQIVND (reference sequence). Between the trimmed V and J ends, which lost 7 bases and 1 base, there was a span of 10 bases. CDR3 nucleotide sequence: TGTGCCAGTACCAGGGACAATAACTATGGCTACACCTTC. Encoded protein: CASTRDNNYGYTF. Based on the CDR3 plus reference TRBV19 and TRBJ1-2, the full variable domain is DGGITQSPKYLFRKEGQNVTLSCEQNLNHDAMYWYRQDPGQGLRLIYYSQIVNDFQKGDIAEGYSVSREKKESFPLTVTSAQKNPTAFYLCASTRDNNYGYTFGSGTRLTVV.

J is TRBJ2-7 and V is TRBV4-1; the match to TRBD1 covers 9 bases. The CDR3 sequence is 16 residues long. The junction had 7 bases not matched to a gene; V was cut back by 0 bases and J by 4 bases. The germline gives CDR1 MGHRA, CDR2 YSYEKL. DNA of the CDR3: TGCGCCAGCAGCCAAGATATAGGGGGACAGGGATACGAGCAGTACTTC. This codes for CASSQDIGGQGYEQYF.

This chain links TRBV29-1 with TRBJ1-2; 7 nucleotides match TRBD1. Germline V gene sequence: CDR1 SQVTM, CDR2 ANQGSEA. The CDR3 is 13 amino acids. V lost 5 bases to trimming and J lost 5 bases; unmatched junction nucleotides: 8. The CDR3 is CSVLGTVRYGYTF. In nucleotides, the CDR3 is TGCAGCGTTCTTGGGACAGTAAGATATGGCTACACCTTC.